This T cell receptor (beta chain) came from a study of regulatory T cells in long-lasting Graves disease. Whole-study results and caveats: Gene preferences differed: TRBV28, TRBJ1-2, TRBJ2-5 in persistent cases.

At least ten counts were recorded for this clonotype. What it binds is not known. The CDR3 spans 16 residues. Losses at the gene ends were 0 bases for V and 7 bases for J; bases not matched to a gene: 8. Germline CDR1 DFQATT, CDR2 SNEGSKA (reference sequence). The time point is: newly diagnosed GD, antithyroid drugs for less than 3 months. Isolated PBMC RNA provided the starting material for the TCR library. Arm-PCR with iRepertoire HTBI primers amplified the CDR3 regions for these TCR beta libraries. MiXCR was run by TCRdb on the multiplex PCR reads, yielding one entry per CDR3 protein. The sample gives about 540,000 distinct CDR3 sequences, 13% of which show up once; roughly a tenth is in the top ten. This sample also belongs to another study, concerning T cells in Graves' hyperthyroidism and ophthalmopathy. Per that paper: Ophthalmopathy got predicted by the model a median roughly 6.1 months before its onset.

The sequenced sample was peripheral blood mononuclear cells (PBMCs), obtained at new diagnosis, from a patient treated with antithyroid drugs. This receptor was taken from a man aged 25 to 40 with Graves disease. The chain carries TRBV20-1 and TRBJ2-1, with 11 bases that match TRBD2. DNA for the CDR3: TGCAGTGCTAGAGATTATACTAGCGGGAGAGGTAATGAGCAGTTCTTC. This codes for CSARDYTSGRGNEQFF.